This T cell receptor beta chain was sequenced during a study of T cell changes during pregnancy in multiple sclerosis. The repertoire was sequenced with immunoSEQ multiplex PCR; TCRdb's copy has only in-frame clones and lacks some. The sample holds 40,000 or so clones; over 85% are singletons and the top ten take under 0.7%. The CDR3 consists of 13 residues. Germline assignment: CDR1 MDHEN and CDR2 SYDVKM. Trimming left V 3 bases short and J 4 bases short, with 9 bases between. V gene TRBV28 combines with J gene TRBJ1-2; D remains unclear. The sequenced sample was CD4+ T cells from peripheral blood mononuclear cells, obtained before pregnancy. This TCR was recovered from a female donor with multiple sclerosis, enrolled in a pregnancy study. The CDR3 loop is CASSFTEIYGYTF. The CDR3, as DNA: TGTGCCAGCAGTTTCACTGAGATCTATGGCTACACCTTC.